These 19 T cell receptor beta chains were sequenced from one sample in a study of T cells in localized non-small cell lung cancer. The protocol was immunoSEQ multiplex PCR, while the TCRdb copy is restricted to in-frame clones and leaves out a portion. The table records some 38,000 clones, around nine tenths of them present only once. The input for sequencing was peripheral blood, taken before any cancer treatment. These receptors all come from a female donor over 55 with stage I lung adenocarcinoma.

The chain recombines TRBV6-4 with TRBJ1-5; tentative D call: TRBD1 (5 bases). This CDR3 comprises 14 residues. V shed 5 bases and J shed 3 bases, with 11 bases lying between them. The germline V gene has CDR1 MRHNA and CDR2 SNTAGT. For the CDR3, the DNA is TGTGCCAGCAGTAGGGACGGAATCAATCAGCCCCAGCATTTT. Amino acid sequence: CASSRDGINQPQHF.

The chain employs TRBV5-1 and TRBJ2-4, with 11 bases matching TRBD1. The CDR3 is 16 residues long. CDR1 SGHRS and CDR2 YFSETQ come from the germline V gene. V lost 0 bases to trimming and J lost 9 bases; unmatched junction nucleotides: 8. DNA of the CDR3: TGCGCCAGCAGCTTGGAGGTACCGGGACAGGGGGGCATTCAGTACTTC. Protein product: CASSLEVPGQGGIQYF.

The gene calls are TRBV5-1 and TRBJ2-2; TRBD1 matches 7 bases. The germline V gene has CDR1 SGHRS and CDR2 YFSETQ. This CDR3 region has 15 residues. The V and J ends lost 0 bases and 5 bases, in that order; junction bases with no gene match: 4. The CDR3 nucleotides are TGCGCCAGCAGCTTGGCTCAGGGGGAAACCGGGGAGCTGTTTTTT. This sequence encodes CASSLAQGETGELFF.

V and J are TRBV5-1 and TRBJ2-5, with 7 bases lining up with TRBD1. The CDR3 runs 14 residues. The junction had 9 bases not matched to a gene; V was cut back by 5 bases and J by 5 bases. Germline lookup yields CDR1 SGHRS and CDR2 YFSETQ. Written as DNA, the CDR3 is TGCGCCAGCAGTGCCCAGGGGGACGGGGAGACCCAGTACTTC. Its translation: CASSAQGDGETQYF.

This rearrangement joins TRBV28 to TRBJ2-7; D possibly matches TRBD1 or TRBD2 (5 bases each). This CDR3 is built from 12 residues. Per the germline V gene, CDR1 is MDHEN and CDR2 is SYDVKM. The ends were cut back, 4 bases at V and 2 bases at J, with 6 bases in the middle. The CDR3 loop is CASSSGPYEQYF. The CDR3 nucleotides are TGTGCCAGCAGTTCGGGGCCCTACGAGCAGTACTTC.

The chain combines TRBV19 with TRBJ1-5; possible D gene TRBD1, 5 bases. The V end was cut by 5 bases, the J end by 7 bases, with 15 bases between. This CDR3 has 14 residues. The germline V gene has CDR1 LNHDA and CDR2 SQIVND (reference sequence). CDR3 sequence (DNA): TGTGCCAGTAGTCCCCCGGGGGGGGGACAGCCCCAGCATTTT. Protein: CASSPPGGGQPQHF.

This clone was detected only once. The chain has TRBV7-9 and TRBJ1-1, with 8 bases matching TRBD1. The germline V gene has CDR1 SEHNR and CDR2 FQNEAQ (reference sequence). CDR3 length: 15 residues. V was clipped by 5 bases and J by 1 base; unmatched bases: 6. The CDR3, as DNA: TGTGCCAGCAGCGACAGGGGAGCACCGAACACTGAAGCTTTCTTT. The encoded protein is CASSDRGAPNTEAFF.

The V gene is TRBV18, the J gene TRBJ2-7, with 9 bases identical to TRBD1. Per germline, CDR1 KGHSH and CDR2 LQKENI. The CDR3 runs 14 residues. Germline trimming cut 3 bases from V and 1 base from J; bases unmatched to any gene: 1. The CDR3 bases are TGTGCCAGCTCACCTGACAGGGGGTCCTACGAGCAGTACTTC. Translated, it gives CASSPDRGSYEQYF.

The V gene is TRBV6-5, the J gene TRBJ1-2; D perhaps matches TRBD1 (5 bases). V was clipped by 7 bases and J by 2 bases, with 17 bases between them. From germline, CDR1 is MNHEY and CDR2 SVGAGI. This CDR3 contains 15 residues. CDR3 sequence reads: CASKGEQALNYGYTF. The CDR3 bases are TGTGCCAGCAAAGGGGAACAGGCCCTAAACTATGGCTACACCTTC.

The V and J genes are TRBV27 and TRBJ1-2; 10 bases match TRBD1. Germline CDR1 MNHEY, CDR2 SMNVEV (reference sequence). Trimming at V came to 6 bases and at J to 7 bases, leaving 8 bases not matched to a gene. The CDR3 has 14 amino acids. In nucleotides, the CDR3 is TGTGCCAGCAGGGGACAGGGGCGTTCGTTTGGCTACACCTTC. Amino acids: CASRGQGRSFGYTF.

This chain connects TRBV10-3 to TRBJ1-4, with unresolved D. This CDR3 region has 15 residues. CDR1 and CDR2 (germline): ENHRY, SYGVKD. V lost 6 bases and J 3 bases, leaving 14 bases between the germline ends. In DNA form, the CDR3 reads TGTGCCATCAGCGGTGGTCCAGGCTCTAATGAAAAACTGTTTTTT. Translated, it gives CAISGGPGSNEKLFF.

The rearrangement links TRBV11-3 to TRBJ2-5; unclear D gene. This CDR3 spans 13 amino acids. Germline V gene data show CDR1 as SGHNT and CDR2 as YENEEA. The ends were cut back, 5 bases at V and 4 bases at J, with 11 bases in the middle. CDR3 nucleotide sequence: TGTGCCAGCAGCGCTCAGGCCCGAGAGACCCAGTACTTC. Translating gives CASSAQARETQYF.

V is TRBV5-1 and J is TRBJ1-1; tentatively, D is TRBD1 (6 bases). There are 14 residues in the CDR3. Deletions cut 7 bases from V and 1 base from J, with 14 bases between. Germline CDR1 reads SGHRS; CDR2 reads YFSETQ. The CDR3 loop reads CASLRGGGNTEAFF. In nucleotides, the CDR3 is TGCGCCAGCCTCAGGGGAGGGGGGAACACTGAAGCTTTCTTT. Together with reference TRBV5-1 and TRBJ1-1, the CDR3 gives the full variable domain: KAGVTQTPRYLIKTRGQQVTLSCSPISGHRSVSWYQQTPGQGLQFLFEYFSETQRNKGNFPGRFSGRQFSNSRSEMNVSTLELGDSALYLCASLRGGGNTEAFFGQGTRLTVV.

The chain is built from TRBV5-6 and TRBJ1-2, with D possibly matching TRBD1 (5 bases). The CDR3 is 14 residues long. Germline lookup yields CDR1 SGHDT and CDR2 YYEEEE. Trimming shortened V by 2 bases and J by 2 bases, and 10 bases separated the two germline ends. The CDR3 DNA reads TGTGCCAGCAGCTTAGGAGGGGTCAACTATGGCTACACCTTC. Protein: CASSLGGVNYGYTF. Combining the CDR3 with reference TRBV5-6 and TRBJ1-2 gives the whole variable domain DAGVTQSPTHLIKTRGQQVTLRCSPKSGHDTVSWYQQALGQGPQFIFQYYEEEERQRGNFPDRFSGHQFPNYSSELNVNALLLGDSALYLCASSLGGVNYGYTFGSGTRLTVV.

The chain's CDR3 is CASSVIGGGQETQYF. CDR3 bases: TGTGCCAGCAGCGTCATCGGGGGCGGCCAAGAGACCCAGTACTTC. The V gene is TRBV9, the J gene TRBJ2-5; TRBD1 or TRBD2 may be the D gene (6 bases each). V dropped 2 bases and J dropped 1 base, with 12 bases sitting between them. The CDR3 contains 15 residues. Looked up from germline, CDR1 is SGDLS and CDR2 is YYNGEE.

The CDR3 DNA reads TGTGCCAGTAGTAGGCTCAAGGGTTCACCCCTCCACTTT. Its translation: CASSRLKGSPLHF. V is TRBV19 and J is TRBJ1-6; D gene ambiguous. The CDR3 runs to 13 residues. Germline lookup yields CDR1 LNHDA and CDR2 SQIVND (reference sequence). V lost 4 bases and J lost 9, with 10 bases in between.

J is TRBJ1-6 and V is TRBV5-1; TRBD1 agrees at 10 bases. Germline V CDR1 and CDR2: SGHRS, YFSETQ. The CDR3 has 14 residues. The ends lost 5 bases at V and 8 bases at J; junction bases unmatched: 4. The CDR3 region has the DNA TGCGCCAGCAGGTGGACAGGGGGTGATTCACCCCTCCACTTT. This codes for CASRWTGGDSPLHF.

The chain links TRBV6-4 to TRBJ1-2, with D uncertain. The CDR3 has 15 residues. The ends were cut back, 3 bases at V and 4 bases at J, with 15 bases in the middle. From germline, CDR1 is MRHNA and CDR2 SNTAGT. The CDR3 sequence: CASSDGHSGSYGYTF. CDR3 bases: TGTGCCAGCAGTGATGGGCATTCCGGCTCCTATGGCTACACCTTC.

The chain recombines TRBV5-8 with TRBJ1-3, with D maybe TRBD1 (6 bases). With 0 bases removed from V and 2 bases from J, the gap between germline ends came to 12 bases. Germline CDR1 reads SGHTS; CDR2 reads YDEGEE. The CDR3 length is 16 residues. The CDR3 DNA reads TGTGCCAGCAGCTTGGCAGGGGCAGAAACTGGAAACACCATATATTTT. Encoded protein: CASSLAGAETGNTIYF.